The entry below gives a single T cell receptor beta chain sequence along with its context. Its antigen is unknown. No base qualities exist here, and no much larger clone lies one base off it. This entry is derived from a study of blood T cell repertoires in COVID-19 (dated by TCRdb to about 2020). Context from the whole study: Collaborator samples came from the United States, Italy and Spain and covered acute and convalescent phases of COVID-19. The prospective study material was composed of cDNA or gDNA derived from T cells, B-cell-depleted T cells, or PBMCs. Subjects who had been exposed to COVID-19, were actively infected with it, or had recovered from it provided the deeply sampled blood TCRbeta repertoires that made up the dataset. The repertoires were released in a freely available public database meant as a resource for research on the immune response to SARS-CoV-2. Samples came from the ongoing ImmuneRACE study (first 160 participants) plus 1,254 subjects from 6 global collaborators. The sample metadata nearly always contained a de-identified subject ID, COVID-19 status, age in years and sex. Where HLA class I and class II types were available, the types were taken from metadata supplied by the sample provider, not from assay-based typing.

Results and caveats for the whole study, not just this receptor: The amount of clinical and demographic metadata varied by source and participant and was provided uncurated.

Collaborating institutions collected whole blood in K2EDTA tubes following their own protocols. Collaborator samples were shipped for TCRbeta analysis as frozen whole blood, isolated PBMCs, or DNA extracted from either sample type. TCRbeta CDR3 regions were amplified from genomic DNA using the immunoSEQ Assay, a bias-controlled multiplex PCR. As for the original processing: The number of nucleated cells in each sample was estimated from the amplification of reference gene primers within the assay. To quantify the absolute abundance of each unique TCRbeta CDR3 rearrangement, sequence reads were collapsed and filtered. For each sample, productive Simpson clonality was calculated as the square root of Simpson's diversity index across productive rearrangements. Sourced from immuneACCESS, this table was stored by TCRdb with only in-frame sequences that have V and J called. A share of the clones is absent; for the studies checked, an unresolved V gene accounts for under half, and the remainder has no known explanation. V, J and clone size are taken as reported in that table, and D and trimming were inferred from the DNA itself. In all, the sample holds tens of thousands of clones, and about 90% of those were seen once. The ten largest clones take up 1% of the sample.

The CDR3 starts with the cysteine, ends with the phenylalanine, and has 16 residues. The DNA shown is the 48-base CDR3, in frame from base 1. CDR1 and CDR2 were assigned from the germline V gene (reference sequence) as SEHNR and FQNEAQ. At the junction V is shortened by 5 bases and J by 6 bases; bases outside the gene matches: 8. The sequence was obtained from a woman in her 50s in a cohort sampled during active COVID-19. Input material: peripheral blood. The V and J segments used are TRBV7-9 and TRBJ2-1; 12 of the junction bases match TRBD2. The CDR3 reads as follows: CASSPSSGRAVNEQFF. In nucleotide form, the sequence is TGTGCCAGCAGCCCCTCTAGCGGGAGGGCTGTCAATGAGCAGTTCTTC.